The 23 T cell receptor beta chains presented below share a single source sample, sequenced in a study of cytomegalovirus exposure and HLA in healthy donors. Researchers ran the PCR with 60 Vbeta and 13 Jbeta primers. Assay: immunoSEQ multiplex PCR; the TCRdb copy retains only in-frame clones and omits some. The sample holds about 120,000 clones, 70% to 90% seen once. Specimen: PBMCs. Receptors originate from a man aged 40-49 years in good health and CMV-seronegative.

This clone was seen more than once but under ten times. The chain employs TRBV5-1 and TRBJ2-7, with D possibly matching TRBD1 (7 bases). There are 14 residues in the CDR3. V was clipped by 3 bases and J by 4 bases, with 14 bases between them. The germline CDR1 and CDR2 sequences are SGHRS and YFSETQ. In DNA, the CDR3 is TGCGCCAGCAGCTCTCAGGGGGGAAATTACGAGCAGTACTTC. As protein: CASSSQGGNYEQYF.

The J gene is TRBJ2-5, the V gene TRBV5-1, with TRBD1 identical over 7 bases. The assigned J gene may be wrong: the sequence end matches TRBJ2-7 better. Germline CDR1 and CDR2: SGHRS and YFSETQ. The CDR3 is 14 amino acids. The CDR3 region is CASSFGQDFYEQYF. The CDR3 nucleotides are TGCGCCAGCAGTTTTGGACAGGACTTTTACGAGCAGTACTTC.

DNA for the CDR3: TGTGCCAGCAGCACACTACCCGGCTCTGGAAACACCATATATTTT. Translation: CASSTLPGSGNTIYF. The V gene is TRBV7-9, the J gene TRBJ1-3; D gene uncertain. Trimming pared 5 bases from V and 0 bases from J, leaving 11 bases between. CDR1 and CDR2 from the germline V gene are SEHNR and FQNEAQ (reference sequence). The CDR3 is 15 residues long.

The gene calls are TRBV6-1 and TRBJ1-1; 10 bases align to TRBD1. Unmatched junction bases numbered 7, after V lost 7 bases and J lost 5 bases. The CDR3 runs 14 residues. Looked up from germline, CDR1 is MNHNS and CDR2 is SASEGT. CDR3 coding DNA: TGTGCCAGCAACCTTGACAGGGGGCGGACTGAAGCTTTCTTT. It specifies CASNLDRGRTEAFF.

This clone was observed a single time. The V and J genes are TRBV28 and TRBJ1-2; D unclear. The CDR3 totals 13 residues. CDR1 is MDHEN, CDR2 SYDVKM, per germline. The germline V and J ends were trimmed by 2 bases and 3 bases, with 7 bases remaining between them. The CDR3 nucleotides are TGTGCCAGCAGTTTAAGGACTGACTATGGCTACACCTTC. It translates to CASSLRTDYGYTF.

The chain joins TRBV5-1 to TRBJ2-2; the match to TRBD2 covers 7 bases. V lost 0 bases and J lost 3; bases outside the gene matches: 2. CDR3 length: 15 residues. Germline CDR1 and CDR2: SGHRS and YFSETQ. The CDR3 here is CASSLGLADTGELFF. In nucleotides, the CDR3 is TGCGCCAGCAGCTTGGGACTAGCAGACACCGGGGAGCTGTTTTTT.

CDR3 sequence reads: CASSDLTGVSQPQHF. The CDR3 coding sequence is TGTGCCAGCAGTGACCTTACAGGGGTCTCCCAGCCCCAGCATTTT. This rearrangement joins TRBV6-1 to TRBJ1-5; 7 positions agree with TRBD1. The CDR3 covers 15 residues. Germline V lookup: CDR1 MNHNS, CDR2 SASEGT. Trimming took 3 bases from V and 7 from J; bases not matched to a gene: 9.

This rearrangement joins TRBV9 to TRBJ2-1; the D is unclear. Germline V gene data show CDR1 as SGDLS and CDR2 as YYNGEE. The CDR3 has 13 amino acids. The germline V and J ends were trimmed by 2 bases and 5 bases, with 8 bases remaining between them. CDR3 sequence (DNA): TGTGCCAGCAGCGTCCCAAACAACAATGAGCAGTTCTTC. This codes for CASSVPNNNEQFF.

Regarding this clone: The junction shows a germline mismatch at one end, possibly a read error. The V and J genes are TRBV6-5 and TRBJ2-4; 7 bases match TRBD2. In germline, CDR1 is MNHEY, CDR2 SVGAGI. There are 13 residues in the CDR3. CDR3 amino acids: CASSPLGGLNLGF. CDR3 coding DNA: TGTGCCAGCAGTCCCTTGGGGGGACTAAACTTGGGCTTC.

The chain recombines TRBV11-2 with TRBJ1-1; 7 bases map to TRBD1. V was clipped by 4 bases and J by 4 bases; unmatched bases: 3. Germline V lookup: CDR1 SGHAT, CDR2 FQNNGV. The CDR3 loop spans 13 amino acids. The CDR3 DNA reads TGTGCCAGCAGCTCTACAGGGGTCACTGAAGCTTTCTTT. It encodes CASSSTGVTEAFF.

This clone has only one observation. The chain employs TRBV18 and TRBJ1-5, with D tentatively TRBD1 (5 bases). Looked up from germline, CDR1 is KGHSH and CDR2 is LQKENI. This CDR3 contains 15 residues. V lost 6 bases and J 0 bases, leaving 12 bases between the germline ends. The CDR3 region has the DNA TGTGCCAGCTCCCTCGGGGGGTCTAGCAATCAGCCCCAGCATTTT. This encodes CASSLGGSSNQPQHF.

The chain is built from TRBV5-6 and TRBJ1-4, with 7 bases that match TRBD1. Germline values: CDR1 SGHDT, CDR2 YYEEEE. Trimming took 1 base from V and 7 from J; bases not matched to a gene: 4. The CDR3 covers 14 residues. CDR3 region: CASSLTGEAEKLFF. The DNA of the CDR3 is TGTGCCAGCAGCTTGACAGGGGAGGCTGAAAAACTGTTTTTT.

On this clone: One end of the junction does not line up with germline, which may come from a read error. V gene TRBV30 combines with J gene TRBJ1-5; 10 bases match TRBD1. The CDR3 is made up of 15 amino acids. Germline loops: CDR1 GTSNPN, CDR2 SVGIG (reference sequence). CDR3 amino acids: CLPGQGTDSNQPQHF. For the CDR3, the DNA is TGCCTACCGGGACAGGGGACAGATAGCAATCAGCCCCAGCATTTT.

V and J are TRBV2 and TRBJ2-5; D unresolved. The CDR3 contains 11 residues. The germline gives CDR1 SNHLY, CDR2 FYNNEI. Trimming took 7 bases from V and 1 from J, leaving 4 bases between them. CDR3 loop: CASKLQETQYF. CDR3 nucleotide sequence: TGTGCCAGCAAACTCCAAGAGACCCAGTACTTC.

V gene TRBV5-1 combines with J gene TRBJ1-5; a weak D match, TRBD1 (5 bases). This CDR3 is built from 14 residues. Germline assignment: CDR1 SGHRS and CDR2 YFSETQ. V was shortened by 2 bases and J by 1 base, with 7 bases between the two germline ends. Here the CDR3 DNA reads TGCGCCAGCAGCTTCGGGGGGAGCAATCAGCCCCAGCATTTT. It yields the protein CASSFGGSNQPQHF.

This chain joins TRBV4-1 and TRBJ1-2; D unresolved. V gave up 0 bases and J gave up 6 bases, with 8 bases separating them. The CDR3 has 13 residues. Germline loops: CDR1 MGHRA, CDR2 YSYEKL. CDR3 region: CASSQDTRDGYTF. As DNA, the CDR3 is TGCGCCAGCAGCCAAGACACACGGGATGGCTACACCTTC.

This clone was seen many times. V and J are TRBV2 and TRBJ1-5, with TRBD1 identical over 12 bases. Germline CDR1 and CDR2: SNHLY and FYNNEI. Trimming cost V 8 bases and J 4 bases; bases outside gene matches: 3. The CDR3 length is 14 residues. CDR3 region: CASGDRGRNQPQHF. As DNA, the CDR3 is TGTGCCAGCGGGGACAGGGGGCGGAATCAGCCCCAGCATTTT.

The chain couples TRBV2 to TRBJ2-2; 8 nucleotides line up with TRBD1. Trimming cost V 5 bases and J 1 base; bases outside gene matches: 3. The CDR3 totals 15 residues. CDR1 and CDR2 (germline): SNHLY, FYNNEI. This chain's CDR3 is CASSLDRGNTGELFF. In DNA, the CDR3 is TGTGCCAGCAGTCTTGACAGGGGGAACACCGGGGAGCTGTTTTTT. The variable domain in full, completed from reference TRBV2 and TRBJ2-2, reads EPEVTQTPSHQVTQMGQEVILRCVPISNHLYFYWYRQILGQKVEFLVSFYNNEISEKSEIFDDQFSVERPDGSNFTLKIRSTKLEDSAMYFCASSLDRGNTGELFFGEGSRLTVL.

This clone appeared a few times. This chain links TRBV28 with TRBJ1-2; a weak D match, TRBD1 (5 bases). Trimming pared 10 bases from V and 2 bases from J, leaving 11 bases between. Per the germline V gene, CDR1 is MDHEN and CDR2 is SYDVKM. There are 12 residues in the CDR3. CDR3 bases: TGTGCCACCTCTAGGGGAAACTATGGCTACACCTTC. It translates to CATSRGNYGYTF.

This clone appeared a single time. The rearrangement links TRBV19 to TRBJ2-5, with D perhaps matching TRBD2 (7 bases). CDR3 length: 15 residues. From germline, CDR1 is LNHDA and CDR2 SQIVND (reference sequence). Trimming took 5 bases from V and 0 from J, leaving 13 bases between them. For the CDR3, the DNA is TGTGCCAGTAGTTTGGCGGGGGCCTACCAAGAGACCCAGTACTTC. The encoded protein is CASSLAGAYQETQYF.

The chain is built from TRBV20-1 and TRBJ1-1; D not certain. Trimming cost V 6 bases and J 0 bases, with 5 bases left between them. Germline V gives CDR1 DFQATT, CDR2 SNEGSKA (reference sequence). The CDR3 totals 11 residues. The CDR3 loop is CSAPLNTEAFF. The CDR3, as DNA: TGCAGTGCCCCGTTGAACACTGAAGCTTTCTTT.

The chain couples TRBV28 to TRBJ1-3; tentative D call: TRBD1 (5 bases). V lost 5 bases and J lost 3, with 11 bases in between. Germline V gene lookup returns CDR1 MDHEN and CDR2 SYDVKM. This CDR3 comprises 14 residues. This CDR3 reads CASSPAGLGNTIYF. The CDR3 bases are TGTGCCAGCAGTCCCGCGGGGCTTGGAAACACCATATATTTT.

The rearrangement links TRBV4-1 to TRBJ1-1; D possibly corresponds to TRBD1 (6 bases). CDR1 MGHRA and CDR2 YSYEKL come from the germline V gene. The CDR3 contains 16 residues. V lost 6 bases, J lost 1 base, and 18 bases lay in between. The CDR3 sequence: CASSVTPGTPNTEAFF. DNA for the CDR3: TGCGCCAGCAGTGTTACCCCTGGGACACCGAACACTGAAGCTTTCTTT.